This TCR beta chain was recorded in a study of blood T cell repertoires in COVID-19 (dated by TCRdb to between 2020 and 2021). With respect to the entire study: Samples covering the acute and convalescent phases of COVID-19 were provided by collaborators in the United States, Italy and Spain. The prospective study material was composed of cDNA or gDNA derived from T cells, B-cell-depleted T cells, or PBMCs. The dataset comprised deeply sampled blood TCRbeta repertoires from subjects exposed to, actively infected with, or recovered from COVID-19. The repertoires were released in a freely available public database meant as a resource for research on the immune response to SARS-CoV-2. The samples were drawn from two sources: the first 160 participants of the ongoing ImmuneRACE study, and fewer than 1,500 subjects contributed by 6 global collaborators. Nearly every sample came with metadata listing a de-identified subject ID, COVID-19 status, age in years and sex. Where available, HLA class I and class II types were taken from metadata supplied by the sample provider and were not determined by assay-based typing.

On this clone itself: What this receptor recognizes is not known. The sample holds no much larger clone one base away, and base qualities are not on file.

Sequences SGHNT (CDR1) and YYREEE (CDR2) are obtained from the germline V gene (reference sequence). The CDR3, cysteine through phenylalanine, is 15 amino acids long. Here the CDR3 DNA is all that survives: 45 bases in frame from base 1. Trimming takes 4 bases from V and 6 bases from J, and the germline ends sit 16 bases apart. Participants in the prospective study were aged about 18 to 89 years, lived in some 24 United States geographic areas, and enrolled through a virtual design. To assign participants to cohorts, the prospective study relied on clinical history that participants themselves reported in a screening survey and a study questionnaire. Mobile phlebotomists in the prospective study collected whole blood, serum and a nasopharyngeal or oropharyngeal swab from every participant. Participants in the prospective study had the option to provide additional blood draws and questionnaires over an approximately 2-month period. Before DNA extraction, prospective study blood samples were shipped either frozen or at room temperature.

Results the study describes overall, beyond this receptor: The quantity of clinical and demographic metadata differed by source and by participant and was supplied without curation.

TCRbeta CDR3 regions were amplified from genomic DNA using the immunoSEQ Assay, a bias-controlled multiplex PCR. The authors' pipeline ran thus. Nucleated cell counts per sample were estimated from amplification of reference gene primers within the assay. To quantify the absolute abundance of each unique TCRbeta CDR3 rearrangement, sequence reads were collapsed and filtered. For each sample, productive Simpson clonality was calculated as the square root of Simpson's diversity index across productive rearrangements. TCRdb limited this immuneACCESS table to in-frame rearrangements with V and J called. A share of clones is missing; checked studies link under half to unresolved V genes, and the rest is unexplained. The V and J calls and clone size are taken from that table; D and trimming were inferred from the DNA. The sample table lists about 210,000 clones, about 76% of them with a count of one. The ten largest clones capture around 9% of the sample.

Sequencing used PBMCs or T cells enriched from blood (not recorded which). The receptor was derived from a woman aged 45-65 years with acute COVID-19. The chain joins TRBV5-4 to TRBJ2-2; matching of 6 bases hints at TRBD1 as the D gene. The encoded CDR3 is CASSPGTSAAGELFF. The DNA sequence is TGTGCCAGCAGCCCGGGGACAAGTGCCGCCGGGGAGCTGTTTTTT.